This paragraph reports one T cell receptor beta chain. Generated by immunoSEQ multiplex PCR, the TCRdb table keeps only in-frame clones and is missing some. Altogether about 69,000 clones are present, 80% to 85% being singletons, with the ten largest covering under 3%. The data originate from a study of OX40 agonist ivuxolimab in advanced cancers. Trimming took 3 bases from V and 5 from J; bases not matched to a gene: 4. Germline CDR1 is GTSNPN and CDR2 is SVGIG (reference sequence). This CDR3 contains 13 residues. The chain carries TRBV30 and TRBJ2-3; 8 positions match TRBD2. The sample in question was CD4+ or CD8+ T cells sorted from blood, obtained in a trial of the OX40 agonist ivuxolimab. The source of this sequence is an adult with an advanced solid tumor such as melanoma, head and neck, liver or kidney cancer. CDR3 loop: CAWRKRGIDTQYF. The CDR3 DNA sequence: TGTGCCTGGAGGAAGCGGGGGATAGATACGCAGTATTTT.